One sample yielded the 10 T cell receptor beta chains listed below, sequenced in a study of blood T cell repertoires in COVID-19. The assay was immunoSEQ multiplex PCR, and TCRdb's table has in-frame clones only and misses some. The sample has approximately 280,000 clones, about 90% seen once. The sequenced sample consisted of PBMCs or T cells enriched from blood (not recorded which). Receptors were obtained from a woman aged 55-70 years who had recovered from COVID-19.

The gene calls are TRBV2 and TRBJ2-5; D is uncertain. V was clipped by 7 bases and J by 1 base, with 7 bases between them. The germline V gene encodes CDR1 SNHLY and CDR2 FYNNEI. This CDR3 has 12 amino acids. CDR3 DNA: TGTGCCAGCAACCGCGTCCAAGAGACCCAGTACTTC. Its protein is CASNRVQETQYF.

This chain joins TRBV5-1 and TRBJ2-5; 8 bases are a match to TRBD1. Germline assignment: CDR1 SGHRS and CDR2 YFSETQ. This CDR3 has 14 amino acids. V shed 0 bases, J shed 9 bases, and the junction held 7 bases outside the gene matches. The CDR3 nucleotides are TGCGCCAGCAGCTTGGCACAGGGGGTCGGAGCCCAGTACTTC. Amino acids: CASSLAQGVGAQYF.

The chain couples TRBV10-3 to TRBJ2-1; tentatively, D is TRBD2 (5 bases). With 9 bases removed from V and 2 bases from J, the gap between germline ends came to 14 bases. The CDR3 runs to 14 residues. Germline CDR1 and CDR2: ENHRY and SYGVKD. The CDR3 is CAISVSDAYNEQFF. DNA of the CDR3: TGTGCCATTAGCGTATCGGACGCCTACAATGAGCAGTTCTTC.

This clone has a handful of counts. The chain carries TRBV6-2 or TRBV6-3 and TRBJ2-1; 8 nucleotides line up with TRBD1. Looked up from germline, CDR1 is MNHEY and CDR2 is SVGEGT. V shed 5 bases and J 14 bases; nucleotides not matched to a gene: 8. The length of the CDR3 is 12 residues. CDR3 in amino acids: CASSPGGWWKFF. DNA of the CDR3: TGTGCCAGCAGTCCAGGGGGCTGGTGGAAGTTCTTC.

The gene calls are TRBV5-4 and TRBJ2-7, with 7 positions matching TRBD2. This CDR3 is built from 15 residues. Germline trimming cut 0 bases from V and 4 bases from J; bases unmatched to any gene: 7. Germline CDR1 and CDR2: SGHNT and YYREEE (reference sequence). CDR3 DNA sequence: TGTGCCAGCAGCTTGGTTCCTAGCGGAGAATACGAGCAGTACTTC. The encoded protein is CASSLVPSGEYEQYF.

This rearrangement joins TRBV6-4 to TRBJ2-3; tentatively, D is TRBD2 (7 bases). The germline gives CDR1 MRHNA, CDR2 SNTAGT. The CDR3 is made up of 14 amino acids. V dropped 2 bases and J dropped 3 bases, with 9 bases sitting between them. CDR3 residues: CASSDRGGTDTQYF. Written as DNA, the CDR3 is TGTGCCAGCAGTGACAGGGGGGGGACAGATACGCAGTATTTT.

This sequence joins TRBV30 and TRBJ2-7; 8 nucleotides match TRBD1. V lost 5 bases to trimming and J lost 5 bases; unmatched junction nucleotides: 11. CDR1 is GTSNPN and CDR2 is SVGIG in the germline V gene (reference sequence). CDR3 length equals 14 residues. For the CDR3, the DNA is TGTGCCTGGCGGACAGGGAGAGATGGAAACGAGCAGTACTTC. As protein: CAWRTGRDGNEQYF. Combining the CDR3 with reference TRBV30 and TRBJ2-7 gives the whole variable domain SQTIHQWPATLVQPVGSPLSLECTVEGTSNPNLYWYRQAAGRGLQLLFYSVGIGQISSEVPQNLSASRPQDRQFILSSKKLLLSDSGFYLCAWRTGRDGNEQYFGPGTRLTVT.

The CDR3: CASRTYESPLHF. DNA for the CDR3: TGTGCCAGCCGGACATACGAGTCACCCCTCCACTTT. J is TRBJ1-6 and V is TRBV7-9; TRBD1 is a possible D gene (5 bases). Trimming removed 8 bases from V and 10 bases from J, with 12 bases in between. This CDR3 is built from 12 residues. In germline, CDR1 is SEHNR, CDR2 FQNEAQ (reference sequence).

The chain uses TRBV6-4 and TRBJ2-2; TRBD1 matches at 8 bases. CDR3 length equals 13 residues. V shed 6 bases and J 4 bases; nucleotides not matched to a gene: 1. Looked up from germline, CDR1 is MRHNA and CDR2 is SNTAGT. DNA of the CDR3: TGTGCCAGCAGCGGACAGGGCACCGGGGAGCTGTTTTTT. Protein: CASSGQGTGELFF.

The chain links TRBV10-3 to TRBJ2-3, with D tentatively TRBD1 (8 bases). Germline CDR1 ENHRY, CDR2 SYGVKD. V shed 4 bases and J shed 5 bases, with 13 bases lying between them. The CDR3 runs 14 residues. DNA of the CDR3: TGTGCCATCAGTGGGACAGGGAGGGAAGATACGCAGTATTTT. Translating gives CAISGTGREDTQYF.